This T cell receptor beta chain was captured in a study of vaccination and CD4 T cells after COVID-19. Study as a whole: Each control was exposed to a CEFX pool, an HIV-1 Nef pool, or no peptide at all.

About this clonotype itself: The antigen remains unidentified.

Trimming took 8 bases from V and 0 from J, leaving 17 bases between them. This CDR3 is 16 amino acids long. CDR1 SNHLY and CDR2 FYNNEI come from the germline V gene. General study points: Vaccine-specific clones in convalescent patients were spike mono-reactive in 304 of 307 cases.

The study sequenced cultured CD4+ T cell DNA using the Oncomine TCR Beta short-read assay. TCRdb itself ran the PCR reads through MiXCR, one entry per CDR3 protein. The repertoire holds about 12,000 distinct CDR3 sequences, with about 57% as singletons. Treatment: roughly 11-day PBMC culture with coronavirus spike peptide pools or control peptides (ViraFEST assay). The TCR sequence derives from a human donor who had recovered from COVID-19. The rearrangement links TRBV2 to TRBJ1-5; no definite D call. Source material: CD4+ T cells from blood, cultured in vitro. In DNA, the CDR3 is TGTGCCAGCGCTTTATTGCGGGTTAATAGCAATCAGCCCCAGCATTTT. Residues: CASALLRVNSNQPQHF.